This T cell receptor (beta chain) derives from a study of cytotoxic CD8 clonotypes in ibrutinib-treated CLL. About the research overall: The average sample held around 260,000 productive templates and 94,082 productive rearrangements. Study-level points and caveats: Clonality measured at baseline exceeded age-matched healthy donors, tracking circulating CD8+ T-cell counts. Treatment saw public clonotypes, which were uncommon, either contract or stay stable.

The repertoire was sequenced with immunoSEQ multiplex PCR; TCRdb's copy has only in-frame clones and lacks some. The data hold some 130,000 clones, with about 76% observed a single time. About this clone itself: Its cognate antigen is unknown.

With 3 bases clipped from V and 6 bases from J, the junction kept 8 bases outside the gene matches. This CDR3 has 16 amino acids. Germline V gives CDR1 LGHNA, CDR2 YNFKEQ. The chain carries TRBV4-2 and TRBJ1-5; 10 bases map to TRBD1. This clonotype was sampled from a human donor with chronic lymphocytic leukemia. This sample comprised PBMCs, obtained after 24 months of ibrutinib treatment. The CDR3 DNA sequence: TGTGCCAGCAGCCAGGAGGTGACAGGGGGCTTTCAGCCCCAGCATTTT. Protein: CASSQEVTGGFQPQHF.